Listed below are T cell receptor beta chains from one sample, sequenced in a study of T-cell reconstitution after alpha-beta-depleted transplantation in children. MiXCR, applied by TCRdb to the PCR reads, yields one record per CDR3 protein. The sample consists of about 400,000 distinct CDR3 sequences, roughly 22% of them appearing once. The sample here was PBMCs from the stem cell graft donor, taken from the stem cell graft. The receptors here all came from a human donor who donated a stem cell graft to a child with acute myeloid leukemia. CDR3s include the opening cysteine and the closing phenylalanine or tryptophan. A D gene is named only where the DNA matches it firmly. Clone size appears in some rows only: once, few, many, or a class for an expanded clone.

d_gene: -; v_gene: TRBV15; j_gene: TRBJ1-2; abundance: few; CDR3nt: TGTGCCACCAGCAGAGACAACTATGGCTACACCTTC; CDR3aa: CATSRDNYGYTF
d_gene: TRBD2; v_gene: TRBV29-1; j_gene: TRBJ2-1; abundance: -; CDR3nt: TGCAGCGTTAGTAGGACTAGCGGGACCTACAATGAGCAGTTCTTC; CDR3aa: CSVSRTSGTYNEQFF
d_gene: TRBD1; v_gene: TRBV12-3/TRBV12-4; j_gene: TRBJ2-1; abundance: few; CDR3nt: TGTGCCAGCAGTTTACGGGTGGGACAGGGGGTTAGGAATGAGCAGTTCTTC; CDR3aa: CASSLRVGQGVRNEQFF
d_gene: -; v_gene: TRBV11-2; j_gene: TRBJ2-2; abundance: few; CDR3nt: TGTGCCAGCAGCTTTACGGACAGTCGGACCGGGGAGCTGTTTTTT; CDR3aa: CASSFTDSRTGELFF
d_gene: -; v_gene: TRBV6-2/TRBV6-3; j_gene: TRBJ2-2; abundance: -; CDR3nt: TGTGCCAGCAGTTTAGCGTTGTCCGGGGAGCTGTTTTTT; CDR3aa: CASSLALSGELFF
d_gene: TRBD1; v_gene: TRBV20-1; j_gene: TRBJ1-5; abundance: many; CDR3nt: TGCAGTGCTAGGGACAGGGGGGGGCCTCAGCCCCAGCATTTT; CDR3aa: CSARDRGGPQPQHF
d_gene: TRBD2; v_gene: TRBV28; j_gene: TRBJ2-7; abundance: -; CDR3nt: TGTGCCAGCACCTCGGGGAGGGGAAACTCCTACGAGCAGTACTTC; CDR3aa: CASTSGRGNSYEQYF
d_gene: -; v_gene: TRBV5-1; j_gene: TRBJ2-5; abundance: few; CDR3nt: TGCGCCAGCAGCTTGGCCGGTCTTATGGGAGCCGAGACCCAGTACTTC; CDR3aa: CASSLAGLMGAETQYF
d_gene: TRBD1; v_gene: TRBV2; j_gene: TRBJ1-2; abundance: -; CDR3nt: TGTGCCAGCAGCGCGGACAGGGGAGGTTATGGCTACACCTTC; CDR3aa: CASSADRGGYGYTF
d_gene: TRBD1; v_gene: TRBV18; j_gene: TRBJ1-3; abundance: few; CDR3nt: TGTGCCAGCTCTCCGGGACAGAGCTCTGGAAACACCATATATTTT; CDR3aa: CASSPGQSSGNTIYF
d_gene: -; v_gene: TRBV29-1; j_gene: TRBJ2-3; abundance: many; CDR3nt: TGCAGCGTTGTCGGGCAGGGATCGGCAGATACGCAGTATTTT; CDR3aa: CSVVGQGSADTQYF
d_gene: -; v_gene: TRBV3-1; j_gene: TRBJ2-1; abundance: many; CDR3nt: TGTGCCAGCAGCCGCATACAAAATGAGCAGTTCTTC; CDR3aa: CASSRIQNEQFF
d_gene: -; v_gene: TRBV12-3/TRBV12-4; j_gene: TRBJ2-1; abundance: few; CDR3nt: TGTGCCAGCAGTTTAGTTGGTAGTGGCAATGAGCAGTTCTTC; CDR3aa: CASSLVGSGNEQFF
d_gene: -; v_gene: TRBV12-3/TRBV12-4; j_gene: TRBJ2-7; abundance: many; CDR3nt: TGTGCCAGCACCCCGGGACGGGAGTACGAGCAGTACTTC; CDR3aa: CASTPGREYEQYF
d_gene: -; v_gene: TRBV2; j_gene: TRBJ2-1; abundance: -; CDR3nt: TGTGCCAGCAGTGCCGTGTCGGGCAATGAGCAGTTCTTC; CDR3aa: CASSAVSGNEQFF
d_gene: TRBD2; v_gene: TRBV29-1; j_gene: TRBJ2-1; abundance: -; CDR3nt: TGCAGCGGAGGGACTAGCCAACCCTACAATGAGCAGTTCTTC; CDR3aa: CSGGTSQPYNEQFF
d_gene: TRBD2; v_gene: TRBV6-2/TRBV6-3; j_gene: TRBJ2-1; abundance: -; CDR3nt: TGTGCCAGCAGTTACTCCCTAGCGGGAGGATCCTACAATGAGCAGTTCTTC; CDR3aa: CASSYSLAGGSYNEQFF
d_gene: -; v_gene: TRBV18; j_gene: TRBJ2-5; abundance: few; CDR3nt: TGTGCCAGCTCACCTACGGGACCCATTTCGACTGTAGTACAGTACTTC; CDR3aa: CASSPTGPISTVVQYF
d_gene: -; v_gene: TRBV12-3/TRBV12-4; j_gene: TRBJ1-5; abundance: -; CDR3nt: TGTGCCAGCAGTCCCACCCTGTTGGGACGGCGTAATCAGCCCCAGCATTTT; CDR3aa: CASSPTLLGRRNQPQHF
d_gene: TRBD2; v_gene: TRBV20-1; j_gene: TRBJ2-3; abundance: -; CDR3nt: TGCAGTGCTAGGGTAGCGGGGTACACAGATACGCAGTATTTT; CDR3aa: CSARVAGYTDTQYF
d_gene: -; v_gene: TRBV20-1; j_gene: TRBJ1-2; abundance: -; CDR3nt: TGCAGTGCTAGAGGGGAGGGGGTAAATTATGGCTACACCTTC; CDR3aa: CSARGEGVNYGYTF
d_gene: TRBD1; v_gene: TRBV12-3/TRBV12-4; j_gene: TRBJ2-1; abundance: -; CDR3nt: TGTGCCACCGGATCAGGGGGCAATGAGCAGTTCTTC; CDR3aa: CATGSGGNEQFF
d_gene: TRBD2; v_gene: TRBV12-3/TRBV12-4; j_gene: TRBJ2-5; abundance: -; CDR3nt: TGTGCCAGCAGTTTGGGTTGGGAGCGGGAGGTCCAAGAGACCCAGTACTTC; CDR3aa: CASSLGWEREVQETQYF
d_gene: TRBD2; v_gene: TRBV12-3/TRBV12-4; j_gene: TRBJ2-7; abundance: -; CDR3nt: TGTACCTGCAGTTTCAACCTAGCGGGAGGGACACCGAGCTCCTACGAGCAGTACTTC; CDR3aa: CTCSFNLAGGTPSSYEQYF
d_gene: -; v_gene: TRBV29-1; j_gene: TRBJ2-7; abundance: few; CDR3nt: TGCAGCGTTGAAGATCTGCGGGGCGGCGTGGAGCAGTACTTC; CDR3aa: CSVEDLRGGVEQYF
d_gene: TRBD1; v_gene: TRBV5-1; j_gene: TRBJ2-5; abundance: few; CDR3nt: TGCGCCAGCGCTAATGACAGGGGAGAGACCCAGTACTTC; CDR3aa: CASANDRGETQYF
d_gene: TRBD2; v_gene: TRBV20-1; j_gene: TRBJ2-1; abundance: few; CDR3nt: TGCAGTGCTAGCCCCCCCCTGGCTAGCGGGGCCTACAATGAGCAGTTCTTC; CDR3aa: CSASPPLASGAYNEQFF
d_gene: -; v_gene: TRBV20-1; j_gene: TRBJ1-5; abundance: few; CDR3nt: TGCAGTGCTAGGAAGGGCTCAAAGAATCAGCCCCAGCATTTT; CDR3aa: CSARKGSKNQPQHF
d_gene: -; v_gene: TRBV6-6; j_gene: TRBJ2-3; abundance: many; CDR3nt: TGTGCCAGCAGCCCCAAGGATACGCAGTATTTT; CDR3aa: CASSPKDTQYF
d_gene: TRBD1; v_gene: TRBV28; j_gene: TRBJ2-1; abundance: -; CDR3nt: TGTGCCAGCAGTTTTCTTGACAGGGTTAAGAGTGAGCAGTTCTTC; CDR3aa: CASSFLDRVKSEQFF
d_gene: TRBD1; v_gene: TRBV14; j_gene: TRBJ1-6; abundance: -; CDR3nt: TGTGCCAGCAGCCAAGTACAGGGGAATTCACCCCTCCACTTT; CDR3aa: CASSQVQGNSPLHF
d_gene: -; v_gene: TRBV5-1; j_gene: TRBJ1-5; abundance: -; CDR3nt: TGCGCCAGCAGCTTGGCTGGTGGGCCCCAGCATTTT; CDR3aa: CASSLAGGPQHF
d_gene: -; v_gene: TRBV20-1; j_gene: TRBJ2-6; abundance: many; CDR3nt: TGCAGTGCTAGTAGAACCTCTGGGGCCAACGTCCTGACTTTC; CDR3aa: CSASRTSGANVLTF
d_gene: -; v_gene: TRBV5-5; j_gene: TRBJ2-1; abundance: many; CDR3nt: TGTGCCAGCAGCTTGGAGGGGAATGCGCAGTTCTTC; CDR3aa: CASSLEGNAQFF
d_gene: -; v_gene: TRBV20-1; j_gene: TRBJ1-4; abundance: -; CDR3nt: TGCAGTGCTAGAGCACCCGGGGCGTATAATGAAAAACTGTTTTTT; CDR3aa: CSARAPGAYNEKLFF
d_gene: TRBD1; v_gene: TRBV20-1; j_gene: TRBJ2-7; abundance: many; CDR3nt: TGCAGTGCTAGAACAGGGGAAAAGTACGAGCAGTACTTC; CDR3aa: CSARTGEKYEQYF
d_gene: TRBD1; v_gene: TRBV5-6; j_gene: TRBJ2-7; abundance: many; CDR3nt: TGTGCCAGCAGAATGCAGGGGGTTAGTATCGAGCAGTACTTC; CDR3aa: CASRMQGVSIEQYF
d_gene: TRBD1; v_gene: TRBV7-2; j_gene: TRBJ2-1; abundance: few; CDR3nt: TGTGCCAGCAGCTTAAGGACAGGGTTTTCGGGTGAGCAGTTCTTC; CDR3aa: CASSLRTGFSGEQFF
d_gene: -; v_gene: TRBV7-9; j_gene: TRBJ2-3; abundance: -; CDR3nt: TGTGCCAGCAGCTCCAGGGTAGATACGCAGTATTTT; CDR3aa: CASSSRVDTQYF
d_gene: -; v_gene: TRBV20-1; j_gene: TRBJ2-1; abundance: many; CDR3nt: TGCAGTGCTAGGGCCCCAAGGCAGTCCTACAATGAGCAGTTCTTC; CDR3aa: CSARAPRQSYNEQFF
d_gene: -; v_gene: TRBV6-4; j_gene: TRBJ2-2; abundance: few; CDR3nt: TGTGCCAGCAGTGACGGTCGGTCGGTTAGCGGGGAGCTGTTTTTT; CDR3aa: CASSDGRSVSGELFF
d_gene: TRBD2; v_gene: TRBV12-3/TRBV12-4; j_gene: TRBJ2-7; abundance: many; CDR3nt: TGTGCCAGCAAATATAGCGGGAATGGAGTTGAGCAGTACTTC; CDR3aa: CASKYSGNGVEQYF
d_gene: -; v_gene: TRBV5-1; j_gene: TRBJ1-1; abundance: -; CDR3nt: TGCGCCAGCAGCTTGGCATCTAGCCTTCAGGGGAACACTGAAGCTTTCTTT; CDR3aa: CASSLASSLQGNTEAFF
d_gene: TRBD2; v_gene: TRBV28; j_gene: TRBJ2-1; abundance: once; CDR3nt: TGTGCCATCGGCGGGAGCTCCTACAATGAGCAGTTCTTC; CDR3aa: CAIGGSSYNEQFF
d_gene: -; v_gene: TRBV20-1; j_gene: TRBJ2-1; abundance: many; CDR3nt: TGCAGTGCTAGCCGAGGGGGGTACAATGAGCAGTTCTTC; CDR3aa: CSASRGGYNEQFF
d_gene: -; v_gene: TRBV5-1; j_gene: TRBJ2-5; abundance: -; CDR3nt: TGCGCCAGCAGCTTGGGACAGGATAGAGCCCAGTACTTC; CDR3aa: CASSLGQDRAQYF
d_gene: TRBD1; v_gene: TRBV7-6; j_gene: TRBJ2-1; abundance: many; CDR3nt: TGTGCCAGCAGCTTGGGACAGGGGATAGCGCAGTTCTTC; CDR3aa: CASSLGQGIAQFF
d_gene: -; v_gene: TRBV25-1; j_gene: TRBJ2-1; abundance: few; CDR3nt: TGTGCCAGCAGTGAGTGGGGGCTGGGGGAGCAGTTCTTC; CDR3aa: CASSEWGLGEQFF